Listed below are T cell receptor beta chains from one sample, sequenced in a study of post-analysis software for immune sequencing data. One entry per CDR3 protein results from TCRdb running MiXCR on the PCR reads. The table lists about 430,000 distinct CDR3 sequences, approximately 42% of them singletons. Sample: blood. These receptors were taken from a girl aged 2-10 years with multiple sclerosis. The CDR3 runs from the conserved cysteine through the conserved F or W. D genes are given only for firm matches. Not all rows give a size; the values are once, few, many and, for expanded clones, a class.

J: TRBJ2-7
size: -
D: -
V: TRBV7-9
CDR3: CASSSPYGTSELHEQYF
DNA: TGTGCCAGCAGCTCCCCATACGGGACATCCGAACTCCACGAGCAGTACTTC

J: TRBJ1-1
size: few
D: -
V: TRBV10-3
CDR3: CAISERQELGTEAFF
DNA: TGTGCCATCAGTGAGCGACAGGAGTTGGGCACTGAAGCTTTCTTT

J: TRBJ2-1
size: -
D: -
V: TRBV5-1
CDR3: CASSLPGGSYNEQFF
DNA: TGCGCCAGCAGCTTGCCCGGGGGCTCCTACAATGAGCAGTTCTTC

J: TRBJ1-5
size: once
D: -
V: TRBV6-5
CDR3: CASKSWRYSNQPQHF
DNA: TGTGCCAGTAAATCTTGGAGGTATAGCAATCAGCCCCAGCATTTT

J: TRBJ2-5
size: -
D: TRBD2
V: TRBV4-3
CDR3: CASSLNQGSSGSETQYF
DNA: TGCGCCAGCAGCCTCAACCAAGGGTCTAGCGGGAGTGAGACCCAGTACTTC

J: TRBJ1-1
size: -
D: TRBD1
V: TRBV10-3
CDR3: CAISELGTENTEAFF
DNA: TGTGCCATCAGTGAGCTCGGGACAGAGAACACTGAAGCTTTCTTT

J: TRBJ1-1
size: -
D: -
V: TRBV3-1
CDR3: CASSHQGLNTETFF
DNA: TGTGCCAGCAGCCATCAGGGCCTCAACACTGAAACTTTCTTT

J: TRBJ2-1
size: many
D: -
V: TRBV29-1
CDR3: CSDVAPYNEQFF
DNA: TGCAGCGACGTAGCCCCTTACAATGAGCAGTTCTTC

J: TRBJ1-2
size: -
D: -
V: TRBV12-3/TRBV12-4
CDR3: CASSPRLYGYTF
DNA: TGTGCCAGCAGCCCCCGACTCTATGGCTACACCTTC

J: TRBJ2-5
size: -
D: -
V: TRBV7-2
CDR3: CASSFRQIPQETQYF
DNA: TGTGCCAGCAGCTTCAGACAGATACCCCAAGAGACCCAGTACTTC

J: TRBJ2-2
size: few
D: TRBD1
V: TRBV29-1
CDR3: CSVVPTGENTGELFF
DNA: TGCAGCGTTGTCCCGACAGGGGAGAACACCGGGGAGCTGTTTTTT

J: TRBJ1-2
size: few
D: -
V: TRBV6-2/TRBV6-3
CDR3: CASSDHPRLDGYTF
DNA: TGTGCCAGCAGTGACCACCCCCGGTTAGATGGCTACACCTTC

J: TRBJ2-2
size: -
D: -
V: TRBV11-2
CDR3: CASSLRTLYTGELFF
DNA: TGTGCCAGCAGCTTACGTACACTTTACACCGGGGAGCTGTTTTTT

J: TRBJ2-7
size: -
D: TRBD2
V: TRBV12-3/TRBV12-4
CDR3: CASRPTAGDEQYF
DNA: TGTGCCAGCAGGCCGACAGCGGGGGACGAGCAGTACTTC

J: TRBJ1-5
size: -
D: -
V: TRBV28
CDR3: CASRDSPAQPQHF
DNA: TGTGCCAGCCGGGATTCCCCGGCTCAGCCCCAGCATTTT

J: TRBJ2-2
size: -
D: TRBD2
V: TRBV30
CDR3: CAWRSLNSGGAYTGELFF
DNA: TGTGCCTGGAGATCTCTGAATAGCGGGGGGGCCTACACCGGGGAGCTGTTTTTT

J: TRBJ1-4
size: -
D: -
V: TRBV15
CDR3: CATSRAVPNEKLFF
DNA: TGTGCCACCAGCAGAGCGGTACCTAATGAAAAACTGTTTTTT

J: TRBJ1-4
size: -
D: TRBD1
V: TRBV7-9
CDR3: CASSYLGQLEKLFF
DNA: TGTGCCAGCAGCTATCTGGGACAGCTAGAAAAACTGTTTTTT

J: TRBJ1-2
size: -
D: -
V: TRBV11-2
CDR3: CASSFYATDSYPGYTF
DNA: TGTGCCAGCAGCTTCTACGCGACAGACTCATACCCTGGCTACACCTTC

J: TRBJ2-1
size: -
D: -
V: TRBV5-6
CDR3: CASTGANEQFF
DNA: TGTGCCAGCACCGGAGCAAATGAGCAGTTCTTC

J: TRBJ1-2
size: few
D: -
V: TRBV27
CDR3: CASSPGLVGYGYTF
DNA: TGTGCCAGCAGCCCCGGATTGGTTGGCTATGGCTACACCTTC

J: TRBJ1-1
size: once
D: TRBD1
V: TRBV5-1
CDR3: CASTTGGMNTEAFF
DNA: TGCGCCAGCACCACAGGGGGCATGAACACTGAAGCTTTCTTT

J: TRBJ2-1
size: -
D: -
V: TRBV10-3
CDR3: CAIRENYNEQFF
DNA: TGTGCCATCAGGGAAAATTACAATGAGCAGTTCTTC

J: TRBJ1-2
size: few
D: TRBD1
V: TRBV6-5
CDR3: CASSYTQGARNYGYTF
DNA: TGTGCCAGCAGTTACACGCAGGGGGCGCGGAACTATGGCTACACCTTC

J: TRBJ2-7
size: -
D: -
V: TRBV7-2
CDR3: CASSLLHSSHEQYF
DNA: TGTGCCAGCAGCTTATTACACAGTTCGCATGAGCAGTACTTC

J: TRBJ2-7
size: -
D: -
V: TRBV10-3
CDR3: CAISEPHIRGLAEQYF
DNA: TGTGCCATCAGTGAGCCGCACATACGGGGTCTGGCCGAGCAGTACTTC

J: TRBJ2-7
size: -
D: TRBD2
V: TRBV5-1
CDR3: CASSLEQREFNEQYF
DNA: TGCGCCAGCAGCTTGGAACAGCGGGAGTTCAACGAGCAGTACTTC

J: TRBJ2-3
size: -
D: -
V: TRBV7-2
CDR3: CASSLAGVGATDTQYF
DNA: TGTGCCAGCAGCTTAGCTGGAGTGGGAGCCACAGATACGCAGTATTTT

J: TRBJ1-4
size: -
D: -
V: TRBV4-1
CDR3: CASSQVWGVSEKLFF
DNA: TGCGCCAGCAGCCAAGTCTGGGGAGTAAGTGAAAAACTGTTTTTT

J: TRBJ2-1
size: medium-sized
D: -
V: TRBV12-3/TRBV12-4
CDR3: CASSYYNEQFF
DNA: TGTGCCAGCAGTTACTACAATGAGCAGTTCTTC

J: TRBJ2-5
size: -
D: -
V: TRBV7-7
CDR3: CASSPHRSQETQYF
DNA: TGTGCCAGCAGCCCGCACAGGTCCCAAGAGACCCAGTACTTC

J: TRBJ2-7
size: once
D: -
V: TRBV5-1
CDR3: CASSLVGPDSYEQYF
DNA: TGCGCCAGCAGCTTGGTAGGACCCGACTCCTACGAGCAGTACTTC

J: TRBJ1-1
size: -
D: -
V: TRBV3-1
CDR3: CASSQEGVPTEAFF
DNA: TGTGCCAGCAGCCAGGAGGGGGTCCCCACTGAAGCTTTCTTT

J: TRBJ2-4
size: few
D: -
V: TRBV28
CDR3: CASSLDVPPAKNIQYF
DNA: TGTGCCAGCAGTTTGGACGTCCCCCCAGCCAAAAACATTCAGTACTTC

J: TRBJ1-1
size: few
D: TRBD1
V: TRBV29-1
CDR3: CSVVDRGGTEAFF
DNA: TGCAGCGTCGTTGACAGGGGAGGTACTGAAGCTTTCTTT

J: TRBJ2-1
size: few
D: TRBD2
V: TRBV20-1
CDR3: CSARRVASGTYNEQFF
DNA: TGCAGTGCTAGACGAGTGGCTAGCGGGACCTACAATGAGCAGTTCTTC

J: TRBJ1-5
size: -
D: TRBD1
V: TRBV6-2/TRBV6-3
CDR3: CASSTSRGQGNQPQHF
DNA: TGTGCCAGCAGTACTAGCCGGGGACAGGGGAATCAGCCCCAGCATTTT

J: TRBJ2-6
size: few
D: TRBD1
V: TRBV5-1
CDR3: CASSLVGNRGTGANVLTF
DNA: TGCGCCAGCAGCTTGGTTGGAAACAGGGGAACTGGGGCCAACGTCCTGACTTTC

J: TRBJ2-4
size: -
D: TRBD1
V: TRBV6-5
CDR3: CASSPTGTAVQYF
DNA: TGTGCCAGCAGCCCAACCGGGACAGCCGTTCAGTACTTC

J: TRBJ2-1
size: few
D: -
V: TRBV7-2
CDR3: CASSGGYEQFF
DNA: TGTGCCAGCAGCGGCGGATATGAGCAGTTCTTC

J: TRBJ1-2
size: once
D: TRBD1
V: TRBV7-8
CDR3: CASSLGLTGARHYGYTF
DNA: TGTGCCAGCAGCTTAGGCTTGACAGGGGCTCGTCACTATGGCTACACCTTC

J: TRBJ1-5
size: -
D: TRBD1
V: TRBV12-3/TRBV12-4
CDR3: CASSLAGQKHQPQHF
DNA: TGTGCCAGCAGTTTAGCGGGACAGAAGCATCAGCCCCAGCATTTT

J: TRBJ2-7
size: -
D: -
V: TRBV7-6
CDR3: CASNRNGNEQYF
DNA: TGTGCCAGCAATAGAAATGGGAACGAGCAGTACTTC

J: TRBJ2-3
size: few
D: -
V: TRBV29-1
CDR3: CSVEDLQAEQPTDTQYF
DNA: TGCAGCGTTGAAGATCTTCAAGCGGAGCAGCCCACAGATACGCAGTATTTT

J: TRBJ2-4
size: -
D: -
V: TRBV29-1
CDR3: CSVGDRRRQYF
DNA: TGCAGCGTTGGAGATCGACGGCGGCAGTACTTC

J: TRBJ2-4
size: few
D: -
V: TRBV25-1
CDR3: CASSDPIQTEKQYF
DNA: TGTGCCAGCAGTGACCCCATTCAGACCGAAAAGCAGTACTTC

J: TRBJ1-4
size: -
D: -
V: TRBV5-1
CDR3: CASSLGGGLNEKLFF
DNA: TGCGCCAGCAGCCTCGGGGGAGGTCTAAATGAAAAACTGTTTTTT

J: TRBJ2-2
size: -
D: TRBD2
V: TRBV20-1
CDR3: CSARAIAGEPLNTGELFF
DNA: TGCAGTGCTAGGGCGATAGCGGGGGAGCCCCTCAACACCGGGGAGCTGTTTTTT

J: TRBJ2-3
size: -
D: TRBD1
V: TRBV7-9
CDR3: CASNILGDRGTDTQYF
DNA: TGTGCCAGCAACATATTAGGGGACAGGGGCACAGATACGCAGTATTTT

J: TRBJ2-3
size: few
D: -
V: TRBV12-3/TRBV12-4
CDR3: CASRPSLRGTDTQYF
DNA: TGTGCCAGCAGGCCTAGCCTGAGAGGGACAGATACGCAGTATTTT

J: TRBJ2-1
size: -
D: -
V: TRBV10-1
CDR3: CASSGRGTKNNEQFF
DNA: TGCGCCAGCTCAGGTCGCGGGACCAAGAACAATGAGCAGTTCTTC

J: TRBJ2-1
size: -
D: TRBD2
V: TRBV20-1
CDR3: CSAFLADAYNEQFF
DNA: TGCAGTGCTTTTCTAGCGGACGCCTACAATGAGCAGTTCTTC

J: TRBJ2-6
size: -
D: -
V: TRBV18
CDR3: CASSPYRSPGANVLTF
DNA: TGTGCCAGCTCACCATACAGGAGCCCTGGGGCCAACGTCCTGACTTTC

J: TRBJ1-1
size: -
D: -
V: TRBV6-4
CDR3: CASSESGGSAEAFF
DNA: TGTGCCAGCAGTGAATCGGGGGGCTCCGCTGAAGCTTTCTTT

J: TRBJ2-1
size: -
D: TRBD2
V: TRBV7-9
CDR3: CASSLANRDYFYNEQFF
DNA: TGTGCCAGCAGCTTAGCGAATAGGGACTACTTCTACAATGAGCAGTTCTTC